One and the same sample provided the 25 T cell receptor beta chains below, sequenced in a study of T cells after yellow fever vaccination. TCRdb fed the 5' RACE reads into MiXCR, producing one record per CDR3 protein. The data contain 200,000 to 300,000 distinct CDR3 sequences, 5.5% to 8.5% of them singletons. Sequences were derived from CD4+ T cells sorted from PBMCs, sampled on the day of the yellow fever booster vaccination. The source is a man younger than 40 who received the YFV17D yellow fever vaccine.

The CDR3 here is CASGLGAGLGVFF. CDR3 DNA sequence: TGTGCTAGTGGTTTGGGCGCCGGACTCGGGGTTTTCTTC. The gene calls are TRBV12-5 and TRBJ2-1; possibly TRBD2 for D (5 bases). Looked up from germline, CDR1 is LGHNT and CDR2 is FRNRAP. V was shortened by 1 base and J by 16 bases, with 17 bases between the two germline ends. This CDR3 region has 13 residues.

The chain has TRBV29-1 and TRBJ2-4; tentatively, D is TRBD1 or TRBD2 (5 bases each). V lost 4 bases and J 3 bases, leaving 13 bases between the germline ends. The germline V gene has CDR1 SQVTM and CDR2 ANQGSEA. There are 14 residues in the CDR3. CDR3 region: CSVGGLGSKNIQYF. CDR3 in DNA: TGCAGCGTTGGGGGCCTGGGGAGCAAAAACATTCAGTACTTC.

The chain employs TRBV5-5 and TRBJ2-5; D remains ambiguous. Germline lookup yields CDR1 SGHKS and CDR2 YYEKEE (reference sequence). V was clipped by 5 bases and J by 5 bases, with 16 bases between them. The CDR3 sequence is 14 residues long. The CDR3 is CASRPALGLETQYF. The CDR3 region has the DNA TGTGCCAGCAGGCCGGCGCTAGGGCTGGAGACCCAGTACTTC.

This clonotype was observed a handful of times. CDR3 DNA sequence: TGTGCCATCAGTGAGTCGGCGGGAGAGCCCGGGGAGCTGTTTTTT. Encoded protein: CAISESAGEPGELFF. The chain recombines TRBV10-3 with TRBJ2-2, with 7 positions matching TRBD2. The CDR3 runs to 15 residues. Germline CDR1 ENHRY, CDR2 SYGVKD. The ends lost 0 bases at V and 6 bases at J; junction bases unmatched: 4.

The V and J genes are TRBV6-1 and TRBJ2-7; 7 bases map to TRBD1. This CDR3 region has 14 residues. V lost 5 bases, J lost 7 bases, and 11 bases stayed unmatched. Germline V gene sequence: CDR1 MNHNS, CDR2 SASEGT. In DNA form, the CDR3 reads TGTGCCAGCAGTACCCGGACAGGAACGAATGAGCAGTACTTC. It is translated as CASSTRTGTNEQYF.

This clonotype has only a few counts. The chain employs TRBV18 and TRBJ1-6, with D perhaps TRBD1 (6 bases). Trimming cost V 3 bases and J 6 bases, with 6 bases left between them. The length of the CDR3 is 13 residues. Germline loops: CDR1 KGHSH, CDR2 LQKENI. Here the CDR3 DNA reads TGTGCCAGCTCACCGGACAGTAATTCACCCCTCCACTTT. It specifies CASSPDSNSPLHF.

This clonotype has a handful of counts. The chain is built from TRBV29-1 and TRBJ2-5; 10 nucleotides match TRBD2. Germline V lookup: CDR1 SQVTM, CDR2 ANQGSEA. This CDR3 contains 12 residues. V lost 4 bases to trimming and J lost 4 bases; unmatched junction nucleotides: 0. CDR3 loop: CSVGLAGETQYF. The CDR3 DNA follows: TGCAGCGTTGGACTAGCGGGAGAGACCCAGTACTTC.

As regards this clonotype: A much larger clone is a single base away; this may be a read error. The chain employs TRBV7-9 and TRBJ2-2; TRBD2 is a possible D gene (6 bases). CDR3 length: 14 amino acids. The V and J ends lost 5 bases and 5 bases respectively, with 12 bases between them. Germline CDR1 is SEHNR and CDR2 is FQNEAQ (reference sequence). In DNA, the CDR3 is TGTGCCAGCAGCGTGGACTATAGGACCGGGGAGCTGTTTTTT. Translating it yields CASSVDYRTGELFF.

This clonotype turned up a few times. The gene calls are TRBV19 and TRBJ1-2; the D gene is possibly TRBD1 (6 bases). Germline CDR1 and CDR2: LNHDA and SQIVND (reference sequence). V lost 5 bases and J lost 4, with 17 bases in between. The CDR3 loop spans 15 amino acids. This CDR3 is CASSDLAGAAYGYTF. CDR3 bases: TGTGCCAGTAGTGATCTAGCAGGGGCTGCCTATGGCTACACCTTC.

The chain is built from TRBV6-1 and TRBJ2-2; 7 bases are shared with TRBD2. The germline V gene has CDR1 MNHNS and CDR2 SASEGT. Losses at the gene ends were 6 bases for V and 5 bases for J; bases not matched to a gene: 3. This CDR3 spans 13 amino acids. As DNA, the CDR3 is TGTGCCAGCAGGGTTAGCGGGACCGGGGAGCTGTTTTTT. Protein sequence: CASRVSGTGELFF.

The gene calls are TRBV7-2 and TRBJ1-1; a weak D match, TRBD1 (5 bases). Germline CDR1 and CDR2: SGHTA and FQGNSA. This CDR3 is 14 amino acids long. With 3 bases removed from V and 8 bases from J, the gap between germline ends came to 16 bases. The CDR3 DNA reads TGTGCCAGCAGCTTTAGAACGGGGGAGGCAGAAGCTTTCTTT. This sequence encodes CASSFRTGEAEAFF.

This clonotype was detected a few times. V usage is TRBV20-1 and J usage is TRBJ1-5, with 7 positions matching TRBD1. V trimming: 6 bases; J trimming: 2 bases; junction bases outside the gene matches: 4. The CDR3 is made up of 13 amino acids. In germline, CDR1 is DFQATT, CDR2 SNEGSKA (reference sequence). The CDR3 nucleotides read TGCAGTGCCAGACAGGGCGGCAATCAGCCCCAGCATTTT. It translates to CSARQGGNQPQHF.

This clonotype was detected a few times. The rearrangement links TRBV5-1 to TRBJ1-2; tentative D call: TRBD1 (6 bases). Between the trimmed V and J ends, which lost 6 bases and 4 bases, there was a span of 16 bases. This CDR3 contains 14 residues. Germline lookup yields CDR1 SGHRS and CDR2 YFSETQ. The CDR3 nucleotides are TGCGCCAGCACCCCTGGGGGGCTAGTCTATGGCTACACCTTC. This sequence encodes CASTPGGLVYGYTF.

The sample holds many counts of this clonotype. The V and J genes are TRBV5-6 and TRBJ2-7; no clear D. The germline V gene encodes CDR1 SGHDT and CDR2 YYEEEE. CDR3 length equals 13 residues. Trimming stripped 1 base from V and 5 bases from J, with 10 bases between. This CDR3 is CASSLMVAHEQYF. The CDR3 bases are TGTGCCAGCAGCTTGATGGTGGCCCACGAGCAGTACTTC.

The chain employs TRBV20-1 and TRBJ2-7; TRBD1 matches at 7 bases. This CDR3 contains 13 residues. V shed 4 bases and J 2 bases; nucleotides not matched to a gene: 5. Germline values: CDR1 DFQATT, CDR2 SNEGSKA (reference sequence). CDR3 in amino acids: CSATLQGPYEQYF. The CDR3 bases are TGCAGTGCTACGTTACAGGGGCCCTACGAGCAGTACTTC.

This clonotype came up many times. This chain connects TRBV7-2 to TRBJ1-1; tentatively, D is TRBD1 (5 bases). The ends were cut back, 2 bases at V and 4 bases at J, with 8 bases in the middle. The CDR3 is made up of 13 amino acids. From germline, CDR1 is SGHTA and CDR2 FQGNSA. The CDR3 sequence is CASSLFGGTEAFF. The CDR3 coding sequence is TGTGCCAGCAGCTTATTCGGGGGCACTGAAGCTTTCTTT.

The rearrangement joins TRBV7-9 to TRBJ2-2; 8 nucleotides line up with TRBD1. CDR1 is SEHNR and CDR2 is FQNEAQ in the germline V gene (reference sequence). V lost 2 bases to trimming and J lost 4 bases; unmatched junction nucleotides: 3. The CDR3 consists of 15 residues. CDR3 DNA sequence: TGTGCCAGCAGCTTAAGGGACAGGACCACCGGGGAGCTGTTTTTT. This gives the protein CASSLRDRTTGELFF.

In its sample, this clonotype was seen a few times. This chain uses TRBV6-1 with TRBJ1-5; D unclear. This CDR3 has 16 amino acids. The germline V gene has CDR1 MNHNS and CDR2 SASEGT. Trimming took 0 bases from V and 6 from J, leaving 15 bases between them. CDR3 bases: TGTGCCAGCAGTGAAGCGAGGCCCAGCCGGGGTCAGCCCCAGCATTTT. It specifies CASSEARPSRGQPQHF.

The genes are TRBV20-1 and TRBJ2-7; 10 nucleotides match TRBD2. The J segment lost 3 bases and the V segment lost 0 bases, leaving 14 bases of the junction unmatched. The V gene's germline CDR1 is DFQATT and CDR2 SNEGSKA (reference sequence). This CDR3 is built from 18 residues. The CDR3 region is CSAREDLSTTSGLYEQYF. The CDR3 DNA sequence: TGCAGTGCTAGAGAAGATTTGTCTACGACTAGCGGGCTCTACGAGCAGTACTTC.

This clonotype has a count of ten or more. This chain uses TRBV7-9 with TRBJ2-4; weak D call: TRBD2 (5 bases). CDR3 length: 14 residues. CDR1 and CDR2 (germline): SEHNR, FQNEAQ (reference sequence). V lost 2 bases to trimming and J lost 0 bases, with 5 bases between them. Here the CDR3 DNA reads TGTGCCAGCAGCTTAAGCGGAGCCAAAAACATTCAGTACTTC. Translating gives CASSLSGAKNIQYF.

The V and J genes are TRBV19 and TRBJ2-3; the D call may be TRBD1 or TRBD2 (5 bases each). CDR3 size: 13 residues. The germline V gene encodes CDR1 LNHDA and CDR2 SQIVND (reference sequence). Trimming cost V 6 bases and J 2 bases, with 9 bases left between them. The CDR3: CASRGRTTDTQYF. Written as DNA, the CDR3 is TGTGCCAGTAGGGGACGTACCACAGATACGCAGTATTTT.

The V and J genes are TRBV11-2 and TRBJ1-2; 11 nucleotides align to TRBD1. The CDR3 is made up of 15 amino acids. Germline V gene lookup returns CDR1 SGHAT and CDR2 FQNNGV. Germline trimming cut 5 bases from V and 4 bases from J; bases unmatched to any gene: 6. The CDR3 sequence: CASSQGTGGPYGYTF. The CDR3 coding sequence is TGTGCCAGCAGCCAGGGGACAGGGGGACCCTATGGCTACACCTTC.

This clonotype was seen a handful of times. This chain uses TRBV7-9 with TRBJ2-5; tentatively, D is TRBD1 or TRBD2 (5 bases each). V was cut by 1 base and J by 9 bases, with 18 bases left in between. In germline, CDR1 is SEHNR, CDR2 FQNEAQ (reference sequence). The CDR3 spans 15 residues. DNA of the CDR3: TGTGCCAGCAGCTTAGTGGGACCGCCCGGTGTGGCCCAGTACTTC. Translated: CASSLVGPPGVAQYF.

This clonotype turned up a few times. This chain links TRBV12-3 or TRBV12-4 with TRBJ1-2; no clear D. The V end was cut by 0 bases, the J end by 14 bases, with 19 bases between. The CDR3 is made up of 14 amino acids. The CDR3 sequence: CASSLAENGGVDTF. In nucleotides, the CDR3 is TGTGCCAGCAGTTTAGCGGAGAACGGAGGTGTCGATACCTTC.

The CDR3 region has the DNA TGTGCCAGCAGCCTGGAAAGTCCGAGCTCTGGGGCCAACGTCCTGACTTTC. It specifies CASSLESPSSGANVLTF. The chain has TRBV27 and TRBJ2-6; D is unclear. Between the trimmed V and J ends, which lost 6 bases and 0 bases, there was a span of 15 bases. CDR3 length equals 17 residues. The germline gives CDR1 MNHEY, CDR2 SMNVEV (reference sequence).